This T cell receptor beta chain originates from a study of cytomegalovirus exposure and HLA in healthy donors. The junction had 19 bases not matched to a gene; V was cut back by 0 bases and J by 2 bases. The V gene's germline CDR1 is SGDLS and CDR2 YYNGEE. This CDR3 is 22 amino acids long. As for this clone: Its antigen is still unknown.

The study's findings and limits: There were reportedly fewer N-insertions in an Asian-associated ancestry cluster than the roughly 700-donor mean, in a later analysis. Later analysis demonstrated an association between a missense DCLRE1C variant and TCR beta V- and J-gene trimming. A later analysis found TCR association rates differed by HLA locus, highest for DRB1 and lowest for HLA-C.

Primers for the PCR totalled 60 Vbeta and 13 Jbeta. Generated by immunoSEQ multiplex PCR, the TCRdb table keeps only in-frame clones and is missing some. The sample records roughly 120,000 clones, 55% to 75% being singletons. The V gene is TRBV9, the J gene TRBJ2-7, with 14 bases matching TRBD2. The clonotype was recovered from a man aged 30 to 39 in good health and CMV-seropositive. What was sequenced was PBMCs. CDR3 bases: TGTGCCAGCAGCGTAGCCCCGACCCCCAGACTAGCGGGAGGGCCTAAGGCCTACGAGCAGTACTTC. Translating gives CASSVAPTPRLAGGPKAYEQYF.